The 14 T cell receptor beta chains reported below all come from one sample, sequenced in a study of T cells in Graves' hyperthyroidism and ophthalmopathy. TCR beta CDR3 regions were amplified from RNA. TCR CDR3 regions were first amplified by RT-PCR with HTBI primers. Via MiXCR, TCRdb re-called the multiplex PCR reads, giving one row per CDR3 protein. Among hundreds of thousands of distinct CDR3 sequences listed, about 15% were seen once. The sequenced sample consisted of blood. The receptors here all came from a woman between 18 and 30 years old with Graves' ophthalmopathy.

This clonotype came up many times. The chain combines TRBV3-1 with TRBJ2-5; D unclear. Trimming removed 1 base from V and 1 base from J, with 13 bases in between. Germline lookup yields CDR1 LGHDT and CDR2 YNNKEL (reference sequence). The CDR3 contains 16 residues. CDR3 sequence: CASSQVLSGPQETQYF. The CDR3 DNA sequence: TGTGCCAGCAGCCAAGTACTGTCCGGGCCCCAAGAGACCCAGTACTTC.

The sample holds many counts of this clonotype. This chain joins TRBV7-3 and TRBJ1-1, with unresolved D. Trimming left V 5 bases short and J 8 bases short, with 12 bases between. The V gene's germline CDR1 is SGHTA and CDR2 FQGTGA. The CDR3 totals 12 residues. CDR3: CASSPTGEEAFF. In DNA form, the CDR3 reads TGTGCCAGCAGCCCCACGGGCGAAGAAGCTTTCTTT. Supplemented by reference TRBV7-3 and TRBJ1-1, the full variable domain reads GAGVSQTPSNKVTEKGKYVELRCDPISGHTALYWYRQSLGQGPEFLIYFQGTGAADDSGLPNDRFFAVRPEGSVSTLKIQRTERGDSAVYLCASSPTGEEAFFGQGTRLTVV.

This clonotype was picked up many times. The J gene is TRBJ2-7, the V gene TRBV18; 10 nucleotides line up with TRBD2. The junction had 5 bases not matched to a gene; V was cut back by 3 bases and J by 3 bases. The CDR3 contains 15 residues. From germline, CDR1 is KGHSH and CDR2 LQKENI. The CDR3: CASSPLAGELYEQYF. The CDR3 bases are TGTGCCAGCTCACCGCTAGCGGGAGAGCTCTACGAGCAGTACTTC.

This clonotype was observed many times. The J gene is TRBJ2-1, the V gene TRBV5-8; TRBD2 matches at 12 bases. V lost 4 bases and J lost 4; bases outside the gene matches: 6. CDR3 size: 16 residues. Germline V gene sequence: CDR1 SGHTS, CDR2 YDEGEE. The CDR3 region has the DNA TGTGCCAGCAGCGAGGGGACTAGCGGGTTGTACAATGAGCAGTTCTTC. Its protein is CASSEGTSGLYNEQFF.

This clonotype has ten or more counts. The CDR3 DNA follows: TGCAGCGTTGAAGATCGAACTAGCGGAAACAATGAGCAGTTCTTC. Amino acids: CSVEDRTSGNNEQFF. V gene TRBV29-1 combines with J gene TRBJ2-1, with TRBD2 identical over 8 bases. The V gene's germline CDR1 is SQVTM and CDR2 ANQGSEA. This CDR3 region has 15 residues. Trimming took 0 bases from V and 5 from J; bases not matched to a gene: 6.

The chain employs TRBV6-2 or TRBV6-3 and TRBJ1-1, with 9 nucleotides matching TRBD1. CDR3 length: 16 residues. The J segment lost 0 bases and the V segment lost 2 bases, leaving 4 bases of the junction unmatched. Germline lookup yields CDR1 MNHEY and CDR2 SVGEGT. As DNA, the CDR3 is TGTGCCAGCAGTTACCGGGACAGGGTGGTGAACACTGAAGCTTTCTTT. It is translated as CASSYRDRVVNTEAFF.

This clonotype turned up a few times. The gene calls are TRBV15 and TRBJ2-1; D perhaps matches TRBD1 (5 bases). Germline V gene data show CDR1 as LNHNV and CDR2 as YYDKDF (reference sequence). This CDR3 has 15 residues. The ends were cut back, 0 bases at V and 9 bases at J, with 15 bases in the middle. The CDR3 sequence is CATSRDSQGLGEQFF. The CDR3 bases are TGTGCCACCAGCAGAGATAGTCAGGGTCTTGGTGAGCAGTTCTTC.

This clonotype came up many times. The chain combines TRBV7-9 with TRBJ2-1; maybe TRBD2 (6 bases). The germline CDR1 and CDR2 sequences are SEHNR and FQNEAQ (reference sequence). CDR3 size: 15 residues. Trimming took 5 bases from V and 6 from J, leaving 17 bases between them. CDR3: CASSPTRGYGNEQFF. The DNA of the CDR3 is TGTGCCAGCAGCCCTACCCGGGGGTACGGCAATGAGCAGTTCTTC.

This clonotype was seen repeatedly, ten times or more. The genes are TRBV3-1 and TRBJ2-2; D unclear. Germline V gene data show CDR1 as LGHDT and CDR2 as YNNKEL (reference sequence). The CDR3 covers 13 residues. Deletions cut 4 bases from V and 5 bases from J, with 8 bases between. CDR3 residues: CASSPLGTGELFF. CDR3 DNA: TGTGCCAGCAGCCCTCTGGGAACCGGGGAGCTGTTTTTT.

This clonotype was recorded at least ten times. The rearrangement links TRBV6-1 to TRBJ2-3; the match to TRBD2 covers 8 bases. Germline values: CDR1 MNHNS, CDR2 SASEGT. The CDR3 length is 14 residues. J lost 4 bases, V lost 6 bases, and 6 bases had no gene match. CDR3 in amino acids: CASSFSGEPDTQYF. CDR3 in DNA: TGTGCCAGCAGCTTTAGCGGGGAGCCAGATACGCAGTATTTT.

There are many counts of this clonotype. The chain uses TRBV6-2 or TRBV6-3 and TRBJ2-1, with TRBD1 matching over 11 bases. V trimming: 5 bases; J trimming: 5 bases; junction bases outside the gene matches: 5. Germline CDR1 reads MNHEY; CDR2 reads SVGEGT. The CDR3 is 15 amino acids. The chain's CDR3 is CASSNRDRGNNEQFF. The DNA for the CDR3 is TGTGCCAGCAGTAACCGGGACAGGGGGAACAATGAGCAGTTCTTC.

This clonotype was seen ten or more times. This sequence joins TRBV18 and TRBJ2-7; TRBD1 matches 10 bases. The germline gives CDR1 KGHSH, CDR2 LQKENI. The CDR3 totals 14 residues. Losses at the gene ends were 3 bases for V and 3 bases for J; bases not matched to a gene: 2. CDR3 nucleotide sequence: TGTGCCAGCTCACCCGACAGGGGGCTCTACGAGCAGTACTTC. It encodes CASSPDRGLYEQYF. The full variable domain, in which reference TRBV18 and TRBJ2-7 provide the parts outside the CDR3, is NAGVMQNPRHLVRRRGQEARLRCSPMKGHSHVYWYRQLPEEGLKFMVYLQKENIIDESGMPKERFSAEFPKEGPSILRIQQVVRGDSAAYFCASSPDRGLYEQYFGPGTRLTVT.

This clonotype occurred many times. The chain couples TRBV7-8 to TRBJ2-1; D remains ambiguous. This CDR3 contains 17 residues. The V end was cut by 0 bases, the J end by 0 bases, with 12 bases between. Germline V gene sequence: CDR1 SGHVS, CDR2 FQNEAQ. CDR3 sequence (DNA): TGTGCCAGCAGCTTAGCCCAGACATCTAGCTCCTACAATGAGCAGTTCTTC. It is translated as CASSLAQTSSSYNEQFF.

This clonotype came up many times. The V and J genes are TRBV11-2 and TRBJ1-4; D is ambiguous. V lost 5 bases, J lost 2 bases, and 9 bases lay in between. CDR3 length: 14 residues. The V gene's germline CDR1 is SGHAT and CDR2 FQNNGV. The CDR3 nucleotides read TGTGCCAGCAGCCCCGAGATGACTAATGAAAAACTGTTTTTT. It translates to CASSPEMTNEKLFF.